A single sample is the source of the 25 T cell receptor beta chains below, sequenced in a study of T cell changes during pregnancy in multiple sclerosis. The repertoire was sequenced with immunoSEQ multiplex PCR; TCRdb's copy has only in-frame clones and lacks some. This sample has over 85,000 clones, with 90% found just once. Sequencing was performed on peripheral blood, taken in the second trimester of pregnancy. These receptors all come from a female donor in good health, enrolled as a control in a pregnancy study.

CDR3 sequence reads: CASSLSPVNYGYTF. In DNA, the CDR3 is TGTGCCAGCAGCTTATCCCCTGTAAACTATGGCTACACCTTC. The rearrangement uses TRBV7-9 and TRBJ1-2; no clear D. Trimming stripped 2 bases from V and 2 bases from J, with 9 bases between. The CDR3 runs to 14 residues. CDR1 and CDR2 (germline): SEHNR, FQNEAQ (reference sequence).

This chain joins TRBV9 and TRBJ2-2; D may be TRBD2 (7 bases). This CDR3 comprises 16 residues. Trimming cost V 1 base and J 5 bases, with 15 bases left between them. CDR1 is SGDLS, CDR2 YYNGEE, per germline. The CDR3 here is CASSVWEGDATGELFF. The CDR3 DNA sequence: TGTGCCAGCAGCGTATGGGAGGGGGACGCGACCGGGGAGCTGTTTTTT.

The chain combines TRBV28 with TRBJ1-2; TRBD1 agrees at 7 bases. Trimming took 2 bases from V and 4 from J; bases not matched to a gene: 13. Germline V gene data show CDR1 as MDHEN and CDR2 as SYDVKM. CDR3 length: 17 residues. The CDR3 sequence is CASSLRDSVRVGYGYTF. CDR3 nucleotide sequence: TGTGCCAGCAGTTTAAGGGACAGCGTCCGAGTGGGCTATGGCTACACCTTC.

As for this clone: The sample has other DNA sequences that encode this CDR3 too. The rearrangement joins TRBV7-2 to TRBJ2-5, with 7 bases that match TRBD1. The ends lost 0 bases at V and 5 bases at J; junction bases unmatched: 3. Looked up from germline, CDR1 is SGHTA and CDR2 is FQGNSA. There are 14 residues in the CDR3. CDR3 DNA: TGTGCCAGCAGCTTAGCAGGGGGCGGCGAGACCCAGTACTTC. It is translated as CASSLAGGGETQYF.

CDR3 bases: TGTGCCAGCAGTTACGCAGGGGTCCGCCATGAGCAGTTCTTC. This encodes CASSYAGVRHEQFF. V and J are TRBV11-3 and TRBJ2-1, with a tentative D call TRBD1 (6 bases). With 6 bases removed from V and 8 bases from J, the gap between germline ends came to 17 bases. This CDR3 is 14 amino acids long. The germline gives CDR1 SGHNT, CDR2 YENEEA.

The chain couples TRBV10-1 to TRBJ2-5; D is ambiguous. V was shortened by 0 bases and J by 4 bases, with 12 bases between the two germline ends. CDR3 length equals 15 residues. Germline CDR1 and CDR2: WNHNN and SYGVQD (reference sequence). The CDR3 region is CASSESAPFGETQYF. The CDR3 DNA sequence: TGCGCCAGCAGTGAGTCTGCCCCTTTCGGAGAGACCCAGTACTTC.

The chain employs TRBV7-8 and TRBJ1-1, with TRBD1 as a possible D gene (6 bases). Trimming took off 4 bases at V and 8 bases at J, with 14 bases between the two ends. The CDR3 spans 13 residues. Germline V gives CDR1 SGHVS, CDR2 FQNEAQ. The CDR3 nucleotides read TGTGCCAGCAGCTCCACTCTACAGGGCGAAGCTTTCTTT. This translates into CASSSTLQGEAFF.

The chain carries TRBV6-5 and TRBJ1-5; TRBD1 agrees at 9 bases. V gave up 6 bases and J gave up 9 bases; unmatched junction bases: 6. The CDR3 extends over 13 amino acids. CDR1 MNHEY and CDR2 SVGAGI come from the germline V gene. The CDR3 sequence: CASSYRGRSPQHF. The CDR3 nucleotides read TGTGCCAGCAGCTACAGGGGGCGGTCGCCCCAGCATTTT.

J is TRBJ1-5 and V is TRBV19, with TRBD1 matching over 8 bases. The CDR3 is made up of 16 amino acids. With V trimmed by 6 bases and J by 0 bases, 7 bases remained unmatched. Germline assignment: CDR1 LNHDA and CDR2 SQIVND (reference sequence). CDR3 sequence reads: CASRGAQGDSNQPQHF. The CDR3 DNA sequence: TGTGCCAGTAGGGGAGCACAGGGGGATAGCAATCAGCCCCAGCATTTT.

The chain uses TRBV6-1 and TRBJ1-2, with D hard to call. V was shortened by 7 bases and J by 4 bases, with 13 bases between the two germline ends. The germline V gene encodes CDR1 MNHNS and CDR2 SASEGT. The CDR3 covers 13 residues. In nucleotides, the CDR3 is TGTGCCAGCATAGGCGGGGTGGTCTATGGCTACACCTTC. It encodes CASIGGVVYGYTF.

The chain combines TRBV27 with TRBJ1-1; 7 bases fit TRBD1. Germline V gene sequence: CDR1 MNHEY, CDR2 SMNVEV (reference sequence). V lost 3 bases, J lost 4 bases, and 5 bases stayed unmatched. The CDR3 is made up of 14 amino acids. The CDR3 DNA reads as TGTGCCAGCAGTTTGACAGGGCGAGGCACTGAAGCTTTCTTT. Residues: CASSLTGRGTEAFF.

The chain joins TRBV6-1 to TRBJ1-1; 9 bases agree with TRBD1. Losses at the gene ends were 5 bases for V and 8 bases for J; bases not matched to a gene: 6. The CDR3 spans 13 residues. Germline CDR1 MNHNS, CDR2 SASEGT. CDR3 DNA sequence: TGTGCCAGCAGTCAACTGACAGGGGGAGAAGCTTTCTTT. It specifies CASSQLTGGEAFF.

V gene TRBV6-5 combines with J gene TRBJ2-1, with D possibly matching TRBD2 (5 bases). This CDR3 region has 11 residues. Germline V lookup: CDR1 MNHEY, CDR2 SVGAGI. The V gene lost 11 bases and the J gene lost 8 bases, with 13 bases spanning the gap. CDR3 amino acids: CAASRGHEQFF. Written as DNA, the CDR3 is TGTGCCGCTTCAAGAGGGCATGAGCAGTTCTTC.

The chain uses TRBV14 and TRBJ2-7, with D hard to call. CDR1 is SGHDN and CDR2 is FVKESK in the germline V gene. With 0 bases removed from V and 3 bases from J, the gap between germline ends came to 12 bases. CDR3 length: 15 amino acids. The CDR3, as DNA: TGTGCCAGCAGCCAAGATTATCGTCAGATCTACGAGCAGTACTTC. This codes for CASSQDYRQIYEQYF.

V is TRBV19 and J is TRBJ2-7; 14 bases agree with TRBD2. Germline-derived CDR1 and CDR2 are LNHDA and SQIVND (reference sequence). The CDR3 covers 15 residues. The junction had 3 bases not matched to a gene; V was cut back by 4 bases and J by 4 bases. In nucleotides, the CDR3 is TGTGCCAGTAGTAGGGGGACTAGCGGGGGTTACGAGCAGTACTTC. It codes for CASSRGTSGGYEQYF. The variable domain in full, with the rest retrieved from reference TRBV19 and TRBJ2-7, is DGGITQSPKYLFRKEGQNVTLSCEQNLNHDAMYWYRQDPGQGLRLIYYSQIVNDFQKGDIAEGYSVSREKKESFPLTVTSAQKNPTAFYLCASSRGTSGGYEQYFGPGTRLTVT.

This clone was recorded only once. CDR3 sequence (DNA): TGCGCCAGCACCCCCGGAACAGTCAACTATGGCTACACCTTC. It encodes CASTPGTVNYGYTF. The rearrangement joins TRBV5-1 to TRBJ1-2; D remains unclear. V lost 6 bases and J lost 2, with 14 bases in between. CDR1 SGHRS and CDR2 YFSETQ come from the germline V gene. The CDR3 covers 14 residues.

This chain links TRBV27 with TRBJ2-3; 9 bases are a match to TRBD1. This CDR3 region has 14 residues. The V gene end was trimmed by 8 bases and the J gene end by 6 bases; junction bases not matched to a gene: 9. Germline CDR1 reads MNHEY; CDR2 reads SMNVEV (reference sequence). In DNA form, the CDR3 reads TGTGCCAGCTCAACAGGGGGCGCGGTCGATACGCAGTATTTT. It specifies CASSTGGAVDTQYF.

This clone is a singleton in its sample. V gene TRBV10-2 combines with J gene TRBJ1-6; no clear D gene. Trimming took 8 bases from V and 0 from J, leaving 11 bases between them. The CDR3 is made up of 15 amino acids. Germline-derived CDR1 and CDR2 are WSHSY and SAAADI. For the CDR3, the DNA is TGCGCCAGCCTTGGTGGGCGCTCCTATAATTCACCCCTCCACTTT. It specifies CASLGGRSYNSPLHF.

V gene TRBV19 combines with J gene TRBJ2-7; D is undetermined. The CDR3 is 14 residues long. Germline-derived CDR1 and CDR2 are LNHDA and SQIVND (reference sequence). V dropped 0 bases and J dropped 3 bases, with 9 bases sitting between them. CDR3 residues: CASSIDGDIYEQYF. DNA of the CDR3: TGTGCCAGTAGTATAGATGGAGATATCTACGAGCAGTACTTC.

V usage is TRBV11-2 and J usage is TRBJ1-6, with 7 bases identical to TRBD1. The germline V gene has CDR1 SGHAT and CDR2 FQNNGV. This CDR3 region has 15 residues. V trimming: 4 bases; J trimming: 8 bases; junction bases outside the gene matches: 8. The DNA for the CDR3 is TGTGCCAGCAGCTCCTGGGACAGCAGTTATTCACCCCTCCACTTT. This sequence encodes CASSSWDSSYSPLHF.

The rearrangement links TRBV25-1 to TRBJ1-2; possible D gene TRBD1, 6 bases. V was clipped by 4 bases and J by 8 bases, with 8 bases between them. Germline V CDR1 and CDR2: MGHDK, SYGVNS. This CDR3 region has 11 residues. Here the CDR3 reads CASSGGPGYTF. CDR3 bases: TGTGCCAGCAGTGGGGGGCCGGGCTACACCTTC.

The chain has TRBV6-1 and TRBJ2-1, with a tentative D call TRBD2 (5 bases). Germline CDR1 reads MNHNS; CDR2 reads SASEGT. The CDR3 consists of 12 residues. V lost 3 bases to trimming and J lost 7 bases, with 7 bases between them. The DNA of the CDR3 is TGTGCCAGCAGTGATTGGGAGAATGAGCAGTTCTTC. Its protein product is CASSDWENEQFF.

The chain uses TRBV10-2 and TRBJ1-1; a possible D gene is TRBD1 (5 bases). The V end lost 3 bases, the J end lost 3 bases, and 8 bases lay between the germline ends. CDR1 is WSHSY and CDR2 is SAAADI in the germline V gene. This CDR3 contains 13 residues. CDR3 coding DNA: TGCGCCAGCAGTGACAGGGATTACACTGAAGCTTTCTTT. Amino acid sequence: CASSDRDYTEAFF.

The chain is built from TRBV5-5 and TRBJ2-1, with no clear D. Germline V gives CDR1 SGHKS, CDR2 YYEKEE (reference sequence). CDR3 length equals 12 residues. Trimming removed 4 bases from V and 8 bases from J, with 10 bases in between. CDR3 amino acids: CASSLPTHEQFF. CDR3 bases: TGTGCCAGCAGCCTCCCCACTCATGAGCAGTTCTTC.

This clone appeared once. The chain is built from TRBV18 and TRBJ2-5, with TRBD1 identical over 7 bases. V was clipped by 0 bases and J by 0 bases; unmatched bases: 1. The CDR3 consists of 15 residues. Germline CDR1 is KGHSH and CDR2 is LQKENI. CDR3 in amino acids: CASSPPTGYQETQYF. CDR3 coding DNA: TGTGCCAGCTCACCACCGACAGGGTACCAAGAGACCCAGTACTTC.